A selection of T cell receptor beta chains follows, all from one sample in a study of blood T cell repertoires in COVID-19. Here immunoSEQ multiplex PCR was the method, and the copy in TCRdb shows in-frame clones only, minus some. The sample includes approximately 150,000 clones, 80% to 90% seen only once; the top ten take 2.4%. Sequencing was carried out using PBMCs or T cells enriched from blood (not recorded which). Receptors were obtained from a man aged 40-49 years with acute COVID-19. CDR3s include the opening cysteine and the closing phenylalanine or tryptophan. D genes are given only for firm matches. Clone sizes are given selectively: once, few, many, or a class where the clone is expanded.

V gene	J gene	D gene	clone size	CDR3 protein	CDR3 DNA
TRBV12-3/TRBV12-4	TRBJ1-2	TRBD1	NA	CASRPRTGGGYTF	TGTGCCAGCAGACCCCGGACAGGGGGTGGCTACACCTTC
TRBV5-1	TRBJ2-5	TRBD1	NA	CASSLVGGGETQYF	TGCGCCAGCAGCTTGGTAGGGGGCGGGGAGACCCAGTACTTC
TRBV19	TRBJ1-2	TRBD1	NA	CASLSEGGQGFYGYTF	TGTGCCAGTCTCAGCGAGGGGGGACAGGGCTTCTATGGCTACACCTTC
TRBV28	TRBJ2-4	TRBD1	NA	CASSHRGTGGNIQYF	TGTGCCAGCAGTCACAGAGGGACAGGGGGAAACATTCAGTACTTC
TRBV24-1	TRBJ2-3	NA	NA	CATSAASRADTQYF	TGTGCCACCAGTGCCGCCTCGAGAGCAGATACGCAGTATTTT
TRBV6-5	TRBJ2-7	NA	NA	CASSYRGYEQYF	TGTGCCAGCAGTTACCGAGGGTACGAGCAGTACTTC
TRBV19	TRBJ2-1	TRBD1	NA	CASSIGQGPNEQFF	TGTGCCAGTAGTATAGGACAGGGGCCCAATGAGCAGTTCTTC
TRBV3-1/TRBV3-2	TRBJ2-2	NA	NA	CASSTPGNTGELFF	TGTGCCAGCAGCACCCCAGGGAACACCGGGGAGCTGTTTTTT
TRBV28	TRBJ1-6	NA	NA	CASSLWGFPEQDNSPLHF	TGTGCCAGCAGTTTATGGGGATTTCCGGAACAGGATAATTCACCCCTCCACTTT
TRBV5-4	TRBJ2-4	TRBD2	NA	CASNGSSGGDLLAKNIQYF	TGTGCCAGCAACGGAAGTAGCGGGGGGGACCTCCTAGCCAAAAACATTCAGTACTTC
TRBV10-3	TRBJ1-6	NA	once	CAIKSSVDNSPLHF	TGTGCCATCAAGTCCTCAGTTGATAATTCACCCCTCCACTTT
TRBV20-1	TRBJ2-3	NA	NA	CSASSPLILQGNTDTQYF	TGCAGTGCTAGTTCCCCCCTCATCCTACAGGGAAATACAGATACGCAGTATTTT
TRBV5-4	TRBJ2-4	TRBD2	NA	CASSLSERGAAKNIQYF	TGTGCCAGCAGCTTGAGTGAGCGGGGGGCGGCCAAAAACATTCAGTACTTC
TRBV2	TRBJ2-2	NA	NA	CASSILETGELFF	TGTGCCAGCAGCATACTAGAAACCGGGGAGCTGTTTTTT
TRBV11-2	TRBJ2-5	TRBD1	few	CASSPNLNRGRGETQYF	TGTGCCAGCAGCCCAAACTTAAACAGGGGGCGAGGAGAGACCCAGTACTTC
TRBV5-1	TRBJ1-1	NA	NA	CASSPIRGSTEAFF	TGCGCCAGCAGCCCAATTCGGGGGTCCACTGAAGCTTTCTTT
TRBV7-2	TRBJ2-3	TRBD2	NA	CASSFLAGDTDTQYF	TGTGCCAGCAGCTTTCTAGCGGGGGACACAGATACGCAGTATTTT
TRBV5-1	TRBJ2-7	NA	NA	CASSDGYEQYF	TGCGCCAGCAGCGACGGGTACGAGCAGTACTTC
TRBV5-5	TRBJ2-7	NA	NA	CASSLEEVRSLGTYEQYF	TGTGCCAGCAGCTTGGAGGAGGTGAGGAGCCTGGGTACCTACGAGCAGTACTTC
TRBV28	TRBJ2-5	NA	NA	CASLNRERETQYF	TGTGCCAGCCTTAACAGGGAACGAGAGACCCAGTACTTC
TRBV6-1	TRBJ1-2	NA	few	CASSEYAGEYGYTF	TGTGCCAGCAGTGAATATGCAGGGGAGTATGGCTACACCTTC
TRBV6-5	TRBJ2-4	TRBD1	once	CASRTGWSAKNIQYF	TGTGCCAGCAGGACAGGGTGGTCGGCCAAAAACATTCAGTACTTC
TRBV19	TRBJ1-6	TRBD1	NA	CASTVTGGGSPLHF	TGTGCCAGTACCGTAACAGGGGGGGGTTCACCCCTCCACTTT
TRBV6-5	TRBJ2-5	TRBD1	few	CASSYQQGSETQYF	TGTGCCAGCAGTTACCAACAGGGGTCGGAGACCCAGTACTTC
TRBV7-9	TRBJ1-1	NA	NA	CASSPLDSEAFF	TGTGCCAGCAGCCCCTTGGACAGTGAAGCTTTCTTT
TRBV5-1	TRBJ1-1	NA	NA	CASSPQGNTEAFF	TGCGCCAGCAGCCCACAGGGGAACACTGAAGCTTTCTTT
TRBV19	TRBJ1-6	NA	few	CASSPRDYSPLHF	TGTGCCAGTAGTCCCCGGGACTATTCACCCCTCCACTTT
TRBV15	TRBJ1-1	NA	NA	CATSPSAVTEAFF	TGTGCCACCAGCCCCTCCGCGGTCACTGAAGCTTTCTTT
TRBV18	TRBJ1-2	NA	NA	CASSPAAGHYGYTF	TGTGCCAGCTCACCGGCGGCCGGTCACTATGGCTACACCTTC
TRBV24-1	TRBJ2-2	NA	few	CATSDPRTVGTGELFF	TGTGCCACCAGTGACCCGCGGACAGTTGGGACCGGGGAGCTGTTTTTT
TRBV5-6	TRBJ1-4	NA	NA	CASSWGGGEKLFF	TGTGCCAGCAGCTGGGGCGGGGGTGAAAAACTGTTTTTT
TRBV20-1	TRBJ2-1	NA	NA	CSARDLREQFF	TGCAGTGCTAGAGACTTGAGGGAGCAGTTCTTC
TRBV7-9	TRBJ1-1	TRBD1	NA	CASSLGTGERTEAFF	TGTGCCAGCAGCCTAGGGACAGGGGAAAGGACTGAAGCTTTCTTT
TRBV6-5	TRBJ2-2	NA	NA	CASSYEAGEGTRELFF	TGTGCCAGCAGTTACGAGGCAGGGGAAGGCACCAGGGAGCTGTTTTTT
TRBV3-1/TRBV3-2	TRBJ1-1	NA	once	CASSQGVTGNTEAFF	TGTGCCAGCAGCCAAGGCGTGACGGGGAACACTGAAGCTTTCTTT
TRBV3-1/TRBV3-2	TRBJ2-6	TRBD2	NA	CASSRRGAGANVLTF	TGTGCCAGCAGCCGACGGGGGGCTGGGGCCAACGTCCTGACTTTC
TRBV5-5	TRBJ2-5	TRBD2	few	CASSRSVAGGPQETQYF	TGTGCCAGCAGCCGAAGTGTAGCGGGAGGGCCCCAAGAGACCCAGTACTTC
TRBV9	TRBJ1-4	NA	NA	CASSVNPLAEGGLEKLFF	TGTGCCAGCAGCGTAAACCCCCTCGCCGAGGGAGGCTTGGAAAAACTGTTTTTT
TRBV5-1	TRBJ1-6	NA	NA	CASSSTGYLNNSPLHF	TGCGCCAGCAGCTCTACCGGGTACCTTAATAATTCACCCCTCCACTTT
TRBV5-4	TRBJ1-4	TRBD1	NA	CASSQDRGDEKLFF	TGTGCCAGCAGCCAGGACAGGGGGGATGAAAAACTGTTTTTT
TRBV6-5	TRBJ1-1	TRBD1	once	CASIPGGTGNTEAFF	TGTGCCAGCATCCCAGGGGGGACAGGGAACACTGAAGCTTTCTTT
TRBV11-1	TRBJ1-6	TRBD1	NA	CASSTRRGQKNSPLHF	TGTGCCAGCAGCACAAGAAGGGGGCAAAAGAATTCACCCCTCCACTTT
TRBV11-3	TRBJ1-2	TRBD1	NA	CASSLHMEGAYTF	TGTGCCAGCAGCCTCCATATGGAGGGGGCCTACACCTTC
TRBV30	TRBJ2-2	TRBD1	few	CAWIHRGVTTGELFF	TGTGCCTGGATTCACAGGGGGGTGACCACCGGGGAGCTGTTTTTT
TRBV28	TRBJ2-2	TRBD2	NA	CASSLVAGENTGELFF	TGTGCCAGCAGTTTGGTAGCGGGGGAAAACACCGGGGAGCTGTTTTTT
TRBV10-3	TRBJ2-2	NA	NA	CASRGGVGEELFF	TGTGCCAGCCGGGGTGGGGTTGGCGAGGAGCTGTTTTTT
TRBV5-1	TRBJ2-5	TRBD2	NA	CASSLAATSGAPQETQYF	TGCGCCAGCAGCTTGGCCGCGACTAGCGGGGCCCCCCAAGAGACCCAGTACTTC
TRBV19	TRBJ1-1	NA	NA	CASTPVLNTEAFF	TGTGCCAGTACCCCGGTGTTGAACACTGAAGCTTTCTTT
TRBV24-1	TRBJ2-2	TRBD1	NA	CATSSLITGGNTGELFF	TGTGCCACCAGTTCTCTAATAACAGGGGGCAACACCGGGGAGCTGTTTTTT
TRBV9	TRBJ1-3	NA	NA	CASSVALTGSSGNTIYF	TGTGCCAGCAGCGTAGCCCTGACGGGTTCCTCTGGAAACACCATATATTTT
TRBV28	TRBJ1-5	TRBD1	NA	CASSPRDRKSQPQHF	TGTGCCAGCAGCCCCCGGGACAGGAAGAGTCAGCCCCAGCATTTT
TRBV6-5	TRBJ2-1	NA	NA	CASSWSGGGYNEQFF	TGTGCCAGCAGTTGGTCGGGGGGCGGTTACAATGAGCAGTTCTTC
TRBV4-2	TRBJ2-6	TRBD2	NA	CASSLKVVAGLSGANVLTF	TGTGCCAGCAGCCTAAAGGTGGTAGCGGGGCTCTCTGGGGCCAACGTCCTGACTTTC
TRBV7-9	TRBJ2-7	NA	NA	CASSPTVYEQYF	TGTGCCAGCAGCCCAACGGTCTACGAGCAGTACTTC
TRBV11-3	TRBJ2-1	NA	NA	CASSFERGEQFF	TGTGCCAGCAGCTTCGAAAGGGGGGAGCAGTTCTTC
TRBV27	TRBJ2-7	TRBD2	NA	CASSFSPSGGTYEQYF	TGTGCCAGCAGTTTTTCCCCTAGCGGGGGAACCTACGAGCAGTACTTC
TRBV19	TRBJ2-5	NA	NA	CASSIRRGGETQYF	TGTGCCAGTAGTATAAGGAGGGGGGGAGAGACCCAGTACTTC
TRBV7-9	TRBJ2-5	TRBD2	NA	CASSTGLAGVRETQYF	TGTGCCAGCAGCACGGGACTAGCGGGAGTAAGGGAGACCCAGTACTTC
TRBV19	TRBJ1-1	TRBD1	NA	CASRDRGPAFF	TGTGCCAGTAGGGACAGGGGGCCTGCTTTCTTT